This is a list of T cell receptor beta chains from one sample in a study of CD4 T cells in relation to SARS-CoV-2 and coronaviruses. TCRdb's table, derived via immunoSEQ multiplex PCR, lists solely in-frame clones and lacks some. The table shows under 25,000 clones, with 75% to 80% occurring only once. What these receptors recognize is not known. Material for sequencing was CD4+ T cells from PBMCs, cultured in vitro. The receptors here all came from a human donor in good health. Each CDR3 is given with its conserved first and last residue. A D gene is named only where the DNA matches it firmly. Where a row states a size, it is once, few, many or the class of an expanded clone; other rows omit it.

-,-,TRBV6-2/TRBV6-3,TRBJ2-1,CASSYRAEAEQFF,TGTGCCAGCAGTTACAGGGCGGAGGCTGAGCAGTTCTTC
-,-,TRBV11-2,TRBJ1-3,CASSLGDSGNTIYF,TGTGCCAGCAGCTTAGGGGACTCTGGAAACACCATATATTTT
TRBD1,-,TRBV6-6,TRBJ1-5,CASSYFRTGGGQPQHF,TGTGCCAGCAGTTACTTTAGGACAGGGGGAGGACAGCCCCAGCATTTT
-,-,TRBV30,TRBJ2-2,CAWGWTAGDTGELFF,TGTGCCTGGGGGTGGACAGCGGGTGACACCGGGGAGCTGTTTTTT
-,-,TRBV4-2,TRBJ2-7,CASSPSADPYEQYF,TGTGCCAGCAGCCCTTCAGCGGACCCCTACGAGCAGTACTTC
-,once,TRBV4-2,TRBJ1-5,CASSQDTQSNQPQHF,TGTGCCAGCAGCCAAGATACACAGAGTAATCAGCCCCAGCATTTT
-,-,TRBV5-1,TRBJ2-5,CASSSRQEETQYF,TGCGCCAGCAGCTCCCGTCAAGAGGAGACCCAGTACTTC
-,-,TRBV25-1,TRBJ2-3,CASSEQGRTLNTQYF,TGTGCCAGCAGTGAGCAAGGACGGACCCTGAATACGCAGTATTTT
TRBD2,-,TRBV6-1,TRBJ2-5,CASSEGRGLAGTETQYF,TGTGCCAGCAGTGAAGGGCGGGGGCTAGCGGGAACAGAGACCCAGTACTTC
-,-,TRBV18,TRBJ1-4,CASSKIEGEKLFF,TGTGCCAGCTCCAAGATAGAGGGTGAAAAACTGTTTTTT
TRBD1,once,TRBV11-2,TRBJ1-4,CASSLSTGGGEKLFF,TGTGCCAGCAGCTTATCCACAGGGGGCGGTGAAAAACTGTTTTTT
-,-,TRBV18,TRBJ2-2,CASSPDIRTGELFF,TGTGCCAGCTCACCGGACATTCGCACCGGGGAGCTGTTTTTT
-,once,TRBV5-4,TRBJ2-1,CASSLLSDFYNEQFF,TGTGCCAGCAGCTTGCTTTCTGATTTTTACAATGAGCAGTTCTTC
-,-,TRBV10-3,TRBJ1-1,CAISELGTEAFF,TGTGCCATCAGTGAGTTGGGCACTGAAGCTTTCTTT
-,-,TRBV7-8,TRBJ2-2,CASLSGSRSNTGELFF,TGTGCCAGCCTTTCCGGCAGCCGATCGAACACCGGGGAGCTGTTTTTT
-,once,TRBV3-1/TRBV3-2,TRBJ1-5,CASSQDRATGQPQHF,TGTGCCAGCAGCCAAGATCGGGCCACAGGACAGCCCCAGCATTTT
-,-,TRBV24-1,TRBJ1-5,CATSERHSQPQHF,TGTGCCACCAGTGAGCGCCACAGTCAGCCCCAGCATTTT
TRBD2,few,TRBV29-1,TRBJ2-1,CSVPRLAGYNEQFF,TGCAGCGTCCCACGACTAGCGGGATACAATGAGCAGTTCTTC
-,-,TRBV7-9,TRBJ2-1,CASSLDPFRDAGDEQFF,TGTGCCAGCAGCTTAGACCCCTTCCGGGACGCAGGGGATGAGCAGTTCTTC
TRBD2,once,TRBV2,TRBJ2-1,CASLGGSSYNEQFF,TGTGCCAGCCTTGGCGGGAGCTCCTACAATGAGCAGTTCTTC
-,-,TRBV20-1,TRBJ1-2,CSTSPRGGYYGYTF,TGCAGTACTAGTCCCAGGGGCGGTTATTATGGCTACACCTTC
-,-,TRBV21-1,TRBJ2-2,CASRHHRQGSNPGELFF,TGTGCCAGCAGACACCACCGACAGGGCAGCAACCCCGGGGAGCTGTTTTTT
-,once,TRBV21-1,TRBJ2-7,CASSGTSETYEQYF,TGTGCCAGCAGCGGGACTAGCGAAACTTACGAGCAGTACTTC
TRBD2,once,TRBV7-9,TRBJ2-5,CATRTSGRNWKETQYF,TGTGCCACTCGGACTAGCGGGAGGAATTGGAAAGAGACCCAGTACTTC
-,-,TRBV28,TRBJ2-7,CASSLLTQGYEQYF,TGTGCCAGCAGTTTATTAACACAGGGTTACGAGCAGTACTTC
TRBD2,-,TRBV30,TRBJ2-2,CAWSVPSGRASTGELFF,TGTGCCTGGAGTGTTCCTAGCGGGAGGGCCAGCACCGGGGAGCTGTTTTTT
-,-,TRBV28,TRBJ1-4,CASSVGGRDEKLFF,TGTGCCAGCAGTGTTGGGGGTAGGGACGAAAAACTGTTTTTT
TRBD2,-,TRBV14,TRBJ2-3,CASSQSLAATDTQYF,TGTGCCAGCAGCCAGAGTCTAGCGGCTACAGATACGCAGTATTTT
TRBD1,-,TRBV9,TRBJ1-1,CASSVGTVGTEAFF,TGTGCCAGCAGCGTGGGGACAGTGGGCACTGAAGCTTTCTTT
-,-,TRBV5-1,TRBJ2-1,CASSVAPTVNEQFF,TGCGCCAGCAGCGTCGCGCCGACAGTCAATGAGCAGTTCTTC
-,-,TRBV4-1,TRBJ2-1,CASSQDPRLVLQFF,TGCGCCAGCAGCCAAGACCCGAGACTAGTCCTGCAGTTCTTC